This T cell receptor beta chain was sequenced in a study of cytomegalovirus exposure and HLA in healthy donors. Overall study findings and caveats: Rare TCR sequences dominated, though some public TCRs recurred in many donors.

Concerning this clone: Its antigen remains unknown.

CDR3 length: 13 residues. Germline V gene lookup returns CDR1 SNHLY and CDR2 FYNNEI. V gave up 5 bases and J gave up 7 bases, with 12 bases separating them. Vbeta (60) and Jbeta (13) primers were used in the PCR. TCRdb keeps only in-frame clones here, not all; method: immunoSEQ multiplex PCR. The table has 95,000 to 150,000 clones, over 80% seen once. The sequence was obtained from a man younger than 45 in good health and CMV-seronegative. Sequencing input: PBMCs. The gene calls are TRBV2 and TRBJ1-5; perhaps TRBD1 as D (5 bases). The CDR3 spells CASSIDRSQPQHF. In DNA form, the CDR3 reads TGTGCCAGCAGTATTGACAGATCCCAGCCCCAGCATTTT.